Shown below are 28 T cell receptor beta chains from a single sample sequenced in a study of blood T cell repertoires in COVID-19. Method: immunoSEQ multiplex PCR; TCRdb's copy keeps in-frame clones and lacks some. Of tens of thousands of clones listed, about nine tenths were seen once; the top ten hold about 1%. Specimen: peripheral blood. The receptor set was obtained from a human donor in a cohort sampled during active COVID-19.

The V and J genes are TRBV9 and TRBJ2-6; D is possibly TRBD2 (6 bases). V shed 4 bases and J shed 2 bases, with 31 bases lying between them. Germline CDR1 SGDLS, CDR2 YYNGEE. CDR3 length equals 22 residues. CDR3 nucleotide sequence: TGTGCCAGCAGCTTCGCCAGAGGGGCGGGATCTCAAAGCGGTACTGGGGCCAACGTCCTGACTTTC. Protein: CASSFARGAGSQSGTGANVLTF. Together with reference TRBV9 and TRBJ2-6, the CDR3 gives the full variable domain: DSGVTQTPKHLITATGQRVTLRCSPRSGDLSVYWYQQSLDQGLQFLIQYYNGEERAKGNILERFSAQQFPDLHSELNLSSLELGDSALYFCASSFARGAGSQSGTGANVLTFGAGSRLTVL.

The J gene is TRBJ1-6, the V gene TRBV6-5; 8 bases match TRBD1. This CDR3 is 14 amino acids long. Germline V gene sequence: CDR1 MNHEY, CDR2 SVGAGI. The junction had 7 bases not matched to a gene; V was cut back by 6 bases and J by 9 bases. The CDR3 loop reads CASRPGQGGSPLHF. CDR3 coding DNA: TGTGCCAGCAGACCCGGACAGGGCGGTTCACCCCTCCACTTT.

The genes are TRBV4-2 and TRBJ2-7, with no clear D. Germline V lookup: CDR1 LGHNA, CDR2 YNFKEQ. V lost 4 bases to trimming and J lost 1 base, with 11 bases between them. The CDR3 is 14 residues long. CDR3 bases: TGTGCCAGCAGCCGAGATGGGCAGTCCTACGAGCAGTACTTC. This gives the protein CASSRDGQSYEQYF.

In this sample, this clone turned up once. V gene TRBV6-6 combines with J gene TRBJ2-6, with D possibly TRBD1 on 6 matching bases. Germline V gives CDR1 MNHNY, CDR2 SVGAGI (reference sequence). The CDR3 totals 16 residues. The germline V and J ends were trimmed by 6 bases and 3 bases, with 15 bases remaining between them. CDR3 coding DNA: TGTGCCAGCAGCCCTCCGAGGGGGAATGGGGCCAACGTCCTGACTTTC. This sequence encodes CASSPPRGNGANVLTF.

The gene calls are TRBV18 and TRBJ1-5; 8 positions match TRBD1. In germline, CDR1 is KGHSH, CDR2 LQKENI. J was trimmed by 3 bases and V by 3 bases; bases with no gene match: 1. The CDR3 runs to 14 residues. The CDR3 DNA reads TGTGCCAGCTCACCGGACAGGGTCAATCAGCCCCAGCATTTT. This codes for CASSPDRVNQPQHF.

The chain has TRBV27 and TRBJ2-2, with 8 nucleotides matching TRBD1. Trimming at V came to 5 bases and at J to 2 bases, leaving 16 bases not matched to a gene. Looked up from germline, CDR1 is MNHEY and CDR2 is SMNVEV (reference sequence). This CDR3 comprises 19 residues. CDR3 in amino acids: CASSRSDRAFWGNTGELFF. CDR3 coding DNA: TGTGCCAGCAGTCGTTCGGACAGGGCCTTTTGGGGAAACACCGGGGAGCTGTTTTTT.

This clone is a singleton in its sample. This chain joins TRBV5-5 and TRBJ2-5, with D maybe TRBD2 (5 bases). The V gene lost 4 bases and the J gene lost 2 bases, with 15 bases spanning the gap. This CDR3 has 15 amino acids. Per the germline V gene, CDR1 is SGHKS and CDR2 is YYEKEE (reference sequence). The CDR3 protein is CASSRTGLLQETQYF. CDR3 coding DNA: TGTGCCAGCAGCCGGACCGGACTGCTACAAGAGACCCAGTACTTC.

V gene TRBV5-4 combines with J gene TRBJ1-1, with 7 nucleotides matching TRBD1. V gave up 2 bases and J gave up 3 bases; unmatched junction bases: 1. The length of the CDR3 is 13 residues. Germline CDR1 reads SGHNT; CDR2 reads YYREEE (reference sequence). CDR3 amino acids: CASSFDRDTEAFF. CDR3 bases: TGTGCCAGCAGCTTCGACAGGGACACTGAAGCTTTCTTT.

This clone came up once. The gene calls are TRBV28 and TRBJ2-3; TRBD1 might be the D (6 bases). Trimming left V 2 bases short and J 3 bases short, with 9 bases between. This CDR3 comprises 14 residues. Germline values: CDR1 MDHEN, CDR2 SYDVKM. The CDR3 nucleotides read TGTGCCAGCAGTTTAACAGGGAAGACAGATACGCAGTATTTT. This sequence encodes CASSLTGKTDTQYF.

The V and J genes are TRBV14 and TRBJ2-3; tentatively, D is TRBD2 (5 bases). Per the germline V gene, CDR1 is SGHDN and CDR2 is FVKESK. The CDR3 spans 14 residues. Deletions cut 5 bases from V and 4 bases from J, with 13 bases between. In DNA form, the CDR3 reads TGTGCCAGCAGCTTCCGGACTGGCCCAGATACGCAGTATTTT. The encoded protein is CASSFRTGPDTQYF. Full variable domain (missing parts from reference TRBV14 and TRBJ2-3): EAGVTQFPSHSVIEKGQTVTLRCDPISGHDNLYWYRRVMGKEIKFLLHFVKESKQDESGMPNNRFLAERTGGTYSTLKVQPAELEDSGVYFCASSFRTGPDTQYFGPGTRLTVL.

The chain recombines TRBV15 with TRBJ1-5; TRBD1 matches 7 bases. The CDR3 is 15 residues long. V shed 4 bases and J 2 bases; nucleotides not matched to a gene: 5. Per germline, CDR1 LNHNV and CDR2 YYDKDF (reference sequence). The CDR3 spells CATSIRQGGNQPQHF. In DNA form, the CDR3 reads TGTGCCACCAGCATACGACAGGGAGGCAATCAGCCCCAGCATTTT.

The gene calls are TRBV2 and TRBJ1-2; D is ambiguous. The length of the CDR3 is 13 residues. CDR1 and CDR2 from the germline V gene are SNHLY and FYNNEI. Trimming removed 6 bases from V and 2 bases from J, with 10 bases in between. DNA for the CDR3: TGTGCCAGCAGCCTTACAAAAAACTATGGCTACACCTTC. Translating gives CASSLTKNYGYTF.

This clone has a single count. The chain employs TRBV11-1 and TRBJ2-1; possibly TRBD1 for D (5 bases). Per the germline V gene, CDR1 is SGHAT and CDR2 is FQDESV (reference sequence). The CDR3 runs to 13 residues. Trimming shortened V by 3 bases and J by 2 bases, and 5 bases separated the two germline ends. The CDR3 DNA reads as TGTGCCAGCAGCTTGGACACCTACAATGAGCAGTTCTTC. Translated: CASSLDTYNEQFF.

This clone was recorded once. V is TRBV3-1 (or the pseudogene TRBV3-2) and J is TRBJ2-7, with D possibly matching TRBD1 (5 bases). The V gene's germline CDR1 is LGHDT and CDR2 YNNKEL (reference sequence). Trimming pared 4 bases from V and 3 bases from J, leaving 19 bases between. The CDR3 sequence is 16 residues long. The CDR3 reads CASSPNLGAVGYEQYF. The CDR3 DNA sequence: TGTGCCAGCAGCCCCAATCTAGGGGCGGTCGGCTACGAGCAGTACTTC.

The chain couples TRBV27 to TRBJ2-7, with D unclear. Per germline, CDR1 MNHEY and CDR2 SMNVEV (reference sequence). V lost 2 bases to trimming and J lost 2 bases, with 10 bases between them. The CDR3 contains 14 residues. CDR3 loop: CASSLRASTYEQYF. The DNA for the CDR3 is TGTGCCAGCAGTTTAAGAGCCTCCACCTACGAGCAGTACTTC.

The V call is TRBV28, the J call TRBJ2-3, with 7 bases fitting TRBD1. Germline V gene data show CDR1 as MDHEN and CDR2 as SYDVKM. The V and J ends lost 3 bases and 0 bases, in that order; junction bases with no gene match: 9. The CDR3 runs 17 residues. The CDR3 here is CASSLGIGQVSTDTQYF. In DNA, the CDR3 is TGTGCCAGCAGTTTGGGGATAGGACAGGTTAGCACAGATACGCAGTATTTT.

The rearrangement joins TRBV3-1 (or the pseudogene TRBV3-2) to TRBJ1-5, with D possibly matching TRBD1 (6 bases). Looked up from germline, CDR1 is LGHDT and CDR2 is YNNKEL (reference sequence). This CDR3 spans 14 amino acids. Trimming shortened V by 4 bases and J by 4 bases, and 11 bases separated the two germline ends. The chain's CDR3 is CASSPLDRNQPQHF. The CDR3, as DNA: TGTGCCAGCAGCCCCCTGGACAGAAATCAGCCCCAGCATTTT.

This sequence joins TRBV6-5 and TRBJ1-1; TRBD1 is a possible D gene (6 bases). The V gene lost 4 bases and the J gene lost 3 bases, with 15 bases spanning the gap. Germline V lookup: CDR1 MNHEY, CDR2 SVGAGI. The CDR3 totals 15 residues. The CDR3, as DNA: TGTGCCAGCAGTTTCGACAGGTTCCCCTACACTGAAGCTTTCTTT. Its translation: CASSFDRFPYTEAFF.

The V gene is TRBV14, the J gene TRBJ2-7, with D tentatively TRBD2 (6 bases). The CDR3 sequence is 13 residues long. The V end lost 6 bases, the J end lost 11 bases, and 20 bases lay between the germline ends. CDR1 and CDR2 from the germline V gene are SGHDN and FVKESK. The CDR3 nucleotides are TGTGCCAGCAGACATTCTAGCGCCCGAGCGGAGTACTTC. Translating gives CASRHSSARAEYF. Looking up the rest from reference TRBV14 and TRBJ2-7 gives the full variable domain: EAGVTQFPSHSVIEKGQTVTLRCDPISGHDNLYWYRRVMGKEIKFLLHFVKESKQDESGMPNNRFLAERTGGTYSTLKVQPAELEDSGVYFCASRHSSARAEYFGPGTRLTVT.

V is TRBV7-2 and J is TRBJ2-1; 11 bases are shared with TRBD2. The ends lost 5 bases at V and 5 bases at J; junction bases unmatched: 11. The CDR3 has 17 amino acids. The germline V gene has CDR1 SGHTA and CDR2 FQGNSA. CDR3 nucleotides: TGTGCCAGCAGCCTAAGGACTAGCGGGTTCGCAGACAATGAGCAGTTCTTC. This codes for CASSLRTSGFADNEQFF. Based on the CDR3 plus reference TRBV7-2 and TRBJ2-1, the full variable domain is GAGVSQSPSNKVTEKGKDVELRCDPISGHTALYWYRQSLGQGLEFLIYFQGNSAPDKSGLPSDRFSAERTGGSVSTLTIQRTQQEDSAVYLCASSLRTSGFADNEQFFGPGTRLTVL.

The CDR3 coding sequence is TGTGCCAGCAGTGATTTCTCGCGGGCTAGCACAGATACGCAGTATTTT. It specifies CASSDFSRASTDTQYF. This rearrangement joins TRBV2 to TRBJ2-3; D is possibly TRBD2 (5 bases). The germline V and J ends were trimmed by 3 bases and 0 bases, with 13 bases remaining between them. The CDR3 loop spans 16 amino acids. The V gene's germline CDR1 is SNHLY and CDR2 FYNNEI.

J is TRBJ2-1 and V is TRBV19; 7 bases agree with TRBD2. In germline, CDR1 is LNHDA, CDR2 SQIVND (reference sequence). The V gene end was trimmed by 5 bases and the J gene end by 5 bases; junction bases not matched to a gene: 9. The CDR3 has 15 amino acids. The CDR3 DNA is TGTGCCAGTAGTCCTCAAGCGGGAACCGACAATGAGCAGTTCTTC. Its protein is CASSPQAGTDNEQFF.

The V gene is TRBV18, the J gene TRBJ2-1, with 14 bases that match TRBD2. The CDR3 loop spans 15 amino acids. CDR1 is KGHSH and CDR2 is LQKENI in the germline V gene. V lost 0 bases, J lost 14 bases, and 6 bases stayed unmatched. In DNA form, the CDR3 reads TGTGCCAGCTCACCACCGGGACTAGCGGGAGAGGTGGAGTTCTTC. Amino acids: CASSPPGLAGEVEFF.

Notes on this clone: The conserved phenylalanine or tryptophan normally closing the CDR3 is absent here, so this likely arose from a read error. The DNA is left out, because the CDR3 cannot be placed on it with certainty; the CDR3 is given as TCRdb lists it. V and J are TRBV23-1 and TRBJ1-2; the tabulated D call, TRBD1, remains unverified against the DNA. TRBV23-1 is classed as an ORF, of uncertain function. The CDR3 comprises 8 residues, both ends counted. The CDR3 sequence: CASSLTAL.

This CDR3 is CASSTQGAGELFF. The CDR3 nucleotides are TGTGCCAGCAGCACTCAGGGGGCCGGGGAGCTGTTTTTT. V and J are TRBV5-4 and TRBJ2-2; TRBD1 matches at 7 bases. J lost 6 bases, V lost 4 bases, and 3 bases had no gene match. Per the germline V gene, CDR1 is SGHNT and CDR2 is YYREEE (reference sequence). This CDR3 comprises 13 residues.

CDR3 region: CASSEGTLYGYTF. CDR3 in DNA: TGTGCCAGTAGTGAAGGGACACTCTATGGCTACACCTTC. This chain joins TRBV19 and TRBJ1-2; TRBD1 might be the D (6 bases). The CDR3 is 13 amino acids. Germline V lookup: CDR1 LNHDA, CDR2 SQIVND (reference sequence). V was clipped by 5 bases and J by 4 bases, with 11 bases between them. The variable domain in full, with the rest retrieved from reference TRBV19 and TRBJ1-2, is DGGITQSPKYLFRKEGQNVTLSCEQNLNHDAMYWYRQDPGQGLRLIYYSQIVNDFQKGDIAEGYSVSREKKESFPLTVTSAQKNPTAFYLCASSEGTLYGYTFGSGTRLTVV.

The rearrangement joins TRBV28 to TRBJ1-5, with D possibly matching TRBD1 (5 bases). The germline V gene encodes CDR1 MDHEN and CDR2 SYDVKM. The V end lost 2 bases, the J end lost 2 bases, and 19 bases lay between the germline ends. CDR3 size: 18 residues. As DNA, the CDR3 is TGTGCCAGCAGTTTACCAAAGCAGGGATTTCTTCGCAATCAGCCCCAGCATTTT. Its translation: CASSLPKQGFLRNQPQHF. The whole variable domain, filled in from reference TRBV28 and TRBJ1-5, reads DVKVTQSSRYLVKRTGEKVFLECVQDMDHENMFWYRQDPGLGLRLIYFSYDVKMKEKGDIPEGYSVSREKKERFSLILESASTNQTSMYLCASSLPKQGFLRNQPQHFGDGTRLSIL.

The chain carries TRBV5-1 and TRBJ1-1; D is ambiguous. CDR1 and CDR2 (germline): SGHRS, YFSETQ. Trimming left V 3 bases short and J 7 bases short, with 13 bases between. This CDR3 has 13 residues. In DNA form, the CDR3 reads TGCGCCAGCAGCTCCCTTAGGGAGGGTGAAGCTTTCTTT. It is translated as CASSSLREGEAFF.